Below are 19 T cell receptor beta chains sequenced from a single sample in a study of technical replicates of blood from a handful of donors. Assay used: immunoSEQ multiplex PCR; TCRdb lists only in-frame clones, some missing. The table shows about 88,000 clones, with roughly 94% occurring only once. Sequencing was carried out using T cells isolated from PBMCs. The receptor set was obtained from a human donor in good health.

V and J are TRBV19 and TRBJ2-5, with D maybe TRBD2 (6 bases). Germline CDR1 reads LNHDA; CDR2 reads SQIVND (reference sequence). V was pared by 5 bases and J by 3 bases, with 19 bases between. The CDR3 runs to 16 residues. CDR3 region: CASSAQTSTLKETQYF. The CDR3 DNA reads TGTGCCAGTAGTGCACAAACTAGCACCCTAAAAGAGACCCAGTACTTC.

The V gene is TRBV19, the J gene TRBJ1-4; D unresolved. Trimming left V 7 bases short and J 0 bases short, with 9 bases between. The germline gives CDR1 LNHDA, CDR2 SQIVND (reference sequence). The CDR3 consists of 14 residues. The CDR3 sequence is CASKEGTTNEKLFF. In DNA form, the CDR3 reads TGTGCCAGTAAGGAGGGAACAACTAATGAAAAACTGTTTTTT.

The sample holds one count of this clone. The chain is built from TRBV7-8 and TRBJ1-2, with 9 nucleotides matching TRBD1. V was pared by 1 base and J by 4 bases, with 4 bases of the junction left unmatched. This CDR3 spans 15 amino acids. Germline V gene data show CDR1 as SGHVS and CDR2 as FQNEAQ. Here the CDR3 reads CASSLDGTGFYGYTF. CDR3 in DNA: TGTGCCAGCAGCTTAGACGGGACAGGGTTCTATGGCTACACCTTC.

This rearrangement joins TRBV6-5 to TRBJ1-2; TRBD1 is a possible D gene (6 bases). The CDR3 sequence is 15 residues long. The V gene's germline CDR1 is MNHEY and CDR2 SVGAGI. The ends were cut back, 0 bases at V and 4 bases at J, with 12 bases in the middle. The CDR3 coding sequence is TGTGCCAGCAGTTACTCGGGGGCAGGGACCTATGGCTACACCTTC. It specifies CASSYSGAGTYGYTF.

The chain employs TRBV7-2 and TRBJ1-2, with 7 bases fitting TRBD1. From germline, CDR1 is SGHTA and CDR2 FQGNSA. Trimming at V came to 5 bases and at J to 4 bases, leaving 16 bases not matched to a gene. This CDR3 spans 17 amino acids. CDR3 loop: CASSPGTDFVAVYGYTF. CDR3 DNA sequence: TGTGCCAGCAGCCCGGGGACAGATTTTGTGGCCGTCTATGGCTACACCTTC. Full variable domain (rest looked up from reference TRBV7-2 and TRBJ1-2): GAGVSQSPSNKVTEKGKDVELRCDPISGHTALYWYRQSLGQGLEFLIYFQGNSAPDKSGLPSDRFSAERTGGSVSTLTIQRTQQEDSAVYLCASSPGTDFVAVYGYTFGSGTRLTVV.

This rearrangement joins TRBV7-9 to TRBJ2-7; 7 bases line up with TRBD2. V shed 1 base and J 5 bases; nucleotides not matched to a gene: 11. CDR1 is SEHNR and CDR2 is FQNEAQ in the germline V gene (reference sequence). The CDR3 is made up of 16 amino acids. CDR3 residues: CASSLGAGVSTDEQYF. In DNA form, the CDR3 reads TGTGCCAGCAGCTTAGGGGCGGGGGTTTCGACCGACGAGCAGTACTTC.

The DNA of the CDR3 is TGTGCAAGTCGTACCGGACAGGGAATTCAGCCCCAGCATTTT. As protein: CASRTGQGIQPQHF. The chain joins TRBV12-2 to TRBJ1-5; TRBD1 is the table's D call and was not checked against the DNA. TRBV12-2 corresponds to a pseudogene. The CDR3 sequence is 14 residues long.

This clone was seen only once. The CDR3 is CSVAVQGEFYEKLFF. DNA of the CDR3: TGCAGCGTTGCCGTCCAGGGGGAGTTTTATGAAAAACTGTTTTTT. This sequence joins TRBV29-1 and TRBJ1-4, with 7 bases fitting TRBD1. Trimming cost V 4 bases and J 6 bases; bases outside gene matches: 11. Germline lookup yields CDR1 SQVTM and CDR2 ANQGSEA. The CDR3 runs 15 residues.

The chain couples TRBV7-9 to TRBJ2-1; 8 nucleotides align to TRBD2. The junction had 9 bases not matched to a gene; V was cut back by 5 bases and J by 6 bases. Germline V gives CDR1 SEHNR, CDR2 FQNEAQ (reference sequence). The CDR3 is made up of 15 amino acids. The CDR3 DNA follows: TGTGCCAGCAGCCCACCGGGACTAGGACTCAATGAGCAGTTCTTC. Translating it yields CASSPPGLGLNEQFF. Full variable domain (rest looked up from reference TRBV7-9 and TRBJ2-1): DTGVSQNPRHKITKRGQNVTFRCDPISEHNRLYWYRQTLGQGPEFLTYFQNEAQLEKSRLLSDRFSAERPKGSFSTLEIQRTEQGDSAMYLCASSPPGLGLNEQFFGPGTRLTVL.

V and J are TRBV12-5 and TRBJ2-3, with 8 bases identical to TRBD2. The CDR3 has 16 residues. Germline V gives CDR1 LGHNT, CDR2 FRNRAP. V shed 3 bases, J shed 0 bases, and the junction held 5 bases outside the gene matches. CDR3 amino acids: CASGFGAGASTDTQYF. In DNA, the CDR3 is TGTGCTAGTGGTTTTGGAGCGGGGGCTAGCACAGATACGCAGTATTTT.

The gene calls are TRBV10-3 and TRBJ2-7; 8 bases align to TRBD2. Trimming cost V 7 bases and J 4 bases; bases outside gene matches: 6. The CDR3 sequence is 13 residues long. Germline CDR1 is ENHRY and CDR2 is SYGVKD. CDR3 amino acids: CAITREGGYEQYF. The CDR3 DNA follows: TGTGCCATCACCCGGGAGGGCGGTTACGAGCAGTACTTC.

The J gene is TRBJ2-5, the V gene TRBV29-1; weak D call: TRBD2 (6 bases). Germline loops: CDR1 SQVTM, CDR2 ANQGSEA. Between the trimmed V and J ends, which lost 5 bases and 4 bases, there was a span of 11 bases. CDR3 length equals 12 residues. CDR3 sequence (DNA): TGCAGCGTTACGACTAGTCCAGAGACCCAGTACTTC. This codes for CSVTTSPETQYF.

Comment on this clone: Other nucleotide sequences from this sample produce the same CDR3. The chain combines TRBV5-1 with TRBJ1-4, with a possible D match to TRBD1 (6 bases). The CDR3 has 14 residues. V was clipped by 4 bases and J by 6 bases, with 13 bases between them. Germline V gene lookup returns CDR1 SGHRS and CDR2 YFSETQ. The CDR3, as DNA: TGCGCCAGCAGCCTGAGAGGGGGGGATGAAAAACTGTTTTTT. This gives the protein CASSLRGGDEKLFF. Variable domain in full (rest from reference TRBV5-1 and TRBJ1-4): KAGVTQTPRYLIKTRGQQVTLSCSPISGHRSVSWYQQTPGQGLQFLFEYFSETQRNKGNFPGRFSGRQFSNSRSEMNVSTLELGDSALYLCASSLRGGDEKLFFGSGTQLSVL.

The chain links TRBV28 to TRBJ2-3; the D gene is possibly TRBD1 (6 bases). The CDR3 consists of 16 residues. The V end was cut by 2 bases, the J end by 0 bases, with 12 bases between. Germline assignment: CDR1 MDHEN and CDR2 SYDVKM. The CDR3 reads CASSLPWDTSTDTQYF. The CDR3 nucleotides read TGTGCCAGCAGTTTACCTTGGGACACTAGCACAGATACGCAGTATTTT.

The chain links TRBV15 to TRBJ2-7; 10 bases line up with TRBD1. Germline values: CDR1 LNHNV, CDR2 YYDKDF (reference sequence). V shed 1 base and J 2 bases; nucleotides not matched to a gene: 8. This CDR3 contains 17 residues. The CDR3 region has the DNA TGTGCCACCAGCAGAGTATTTGGGACAGGGGTTACCTACGAGCAGTACTTC. Translating gives CATSRVFGTGVTYEQYF.

The V and J genes are TRBV14 and TRBJ2-7; 7 bases agree with TRBD2. The V segment lost 4 bases and the J segment 4 bases; nucleotides outside the gene matches: 16. CDR1 and CDR2 (germline): SGHDN, FVKESK. The CDR3 length is 17 residues. Here the CDR3 reads CASSRGQSGKEIYEQYF. DNA for the CDR3: TGTGCCAGCAGCCGAGGGCAGAGCGGGAAAGAAATATACGAGCAGTACTTC.

The rearrangement links TRBV28 to TRBJ1-5; unclear D gene. Deletions cut 6 bases from V and 2 bases from J, with 8 bases between. Germline V CDR1 and CDR2: MDHEN, SYDVKM. This CDR3 spans 13 amino acids. CDR3 coding DNA: TGTGCCAGCAGCTTCAGTGGCAATCAGCCCCAGCATTTT. Its translation: CASSFSGNQPQHF.

This clone was seen once. The chain is built from TRBV7-2 and TRBJ2-2; D remains unclear. Trimming cost V 3 bases and J 3 bases, with 8 bases left between them. The CDR3 covers 14 residues. Germline CDR1 is SGHTA and CDR2 is FQGNSA. This CDR3 reads CASSLHSYTGELFF. CDR3 bases: TGTGCCAGCAGCTTGCACAGTTACACCGGGGAGCTGTTTTTT.

J is TRBJ2-1 and V is TRBV7-9, with D perhaps matching TRBD2 (5 bases). Trimming left V 6 bases short and J 8 bases short, with 11 bases between. Germline V gives CDR1 SEHNR, CDR2 FQNEAQ (reference sequence). This CDR3 is built from 12 residues. CDR3 residues: CASRARGHEQFF. The DNA for the CDR3 is TGTGCCAGCAGAGCCCGGGGTCATGAGCAGTTCTTC.